Listed below are T cell receptor beta chains from one sample, sequenced in a study of OX40 agonist ivuxolimab in advanced cancers. Sequencing used immunoSEQ multiplex PCR; TCRdb keeps in-frame clones, though not all of them. The table records 55,000 to 70,000 clones, about 93% of them present only once. The sequencing used CD4+ or CD8+ T cells sorted from blood, collected in a trial of the OX40 agonist ivuxolimab. The receptors derive from an adult with an advanced solid tumor such as melanoma, head and neck, liver or kidney cancer. CDR3s include the opening cysteine and the closing phenylalanine or tryptophan. The D gene is left open where the match is weak. The listing skips clone size in some rows; elsewhere it reads once, few, many or a size class.

d_gene,v_gene,j_gene,abundance,CDR3aa,CDR3nt
-,TRBV7-6,TRBJ2-1,once,CASSVDYNEQFF,TGTGCCAGCAGCGTGGACTACAATGAGCAGTTCTTC
-,TRBV7-6,TRBJ1-1,-,CASSLGQENTEAFF,TGTGCCAGCAGCCTGGGACAAGAGAACACTGAAGCTTTCTTT
TRBD2,TRBV5-1,TRBJ2-7,-,CASSFGLAGAISYEQYF,TGCGCCAGCAGCTTCGGACTAGCGGGGGCGATCTCCTACGAGCAGTACTTC
-,TRBV6-6,TRBJ2-5,-,CASSYSRGFQETQYF,TGTGCCAGCAGTTACTCGAGAGGGTTCCAAGAGACCCAGTACTTC
-,TRBV18,TRBJ1-4,-,CASSPSTNEKLFF,TGTGCCAGCTCACCCTCAACTAATGAAAAACTGTTTTTT
TRBD1,TRBV29-1,TRBJ1-1,few,CSVARGGTEAFF,TGCAGCGTTGCCAGGGGGGGAACTGAAGCTTTCTTT
TRBD2,TRBV9,TRBJ2-5,once,CASSVGLAGGLGETQYF,TGTGCCAGCAGCGTAGGGTTAGCGGGGGGGCTTGGAGAGACCCAGTACTTC
TRBD2,TRBV4-3,TRBJ2-1,-,CASSQDWRLAGGLDEQFF,TGCGCCAGCAGCCAAGATTGGAGACTAGCGGGGGGGCTGGATGAGCAGTTCTTC
TRBD2,TRBV9,TRBJ2-5,-,CASSLLAAQETQYF,TGTGCCAGCAGCCTACTAGCGGCCCAAGAGACCCAGTACTTC
TRBD2,TRBV7-6,TRBJ2-7,-,CASSPAGVSYEQYF,TGTGCCAGCAGCCCAGCGGGGGTATCCTACGAGCAGTACTTC
TRBD2,TRBV5-4,TRBJ2-3,-,CASSIGLGPDTQYF,TGTGCCAGCAGCATCGGACTAGGGCCCGATACGCAGTATTTT
-,TRBV11-2,TRBJ2-7,-,CASSPLRVGRNDLEQYF,TGTGCCAGCAGCCCCCTTAGGGTAGGCAGAAACGACCTCGAGCAGTACTTC
-,TRBV5-6,TRBJ2-7,-,CASSLGAEDYEQYF,TGTGCCAGCAGCTTAGGAGCGGAAGACTACGAGCAGTACTTC
TRBD2,TRBV13,TRBJ2-1,-,CASSPGLAGGDNEQFF,TGTGCCAGCAGCCCTGGACTAGCGGGGGGCGACAATGAGCAGTTCTTC
-,TRBV11-3,TRBJ2-7,-,CASSLGYNHEQYF,TGTGCCAGCAGCCTCGGTTACAACCACGAGCAGTACTTC
-,TRBV10-1,TRBJ2-2,-,CASSAGTTGELFF,TGCGCCAGCAGCGCCGGGACAACCGGGGAGCTGTTTTTT
-,TRBV27,TRBJ2-6,-,CASSLLMSTGANVLTF,TGTGCCAGCAGTTTACTCATGAGTACCGGGGCCAACGTCCTGACTTTC
TRBD1,TRBV2,TRBJ2-1,-,CASRMTGDYNEQFF,TGTGCCAGCAGGATGACAGGGGACTACAATGAGCAGTTCTTC
-,TRBV27,TRBJ1-6,-,CASSPYNSPLHF,TGTGCCAGCAGTCCGTATAATTCACCCCTCCACTTT
TRBD1,TRBV4-1,TRBJ1-5,few,CASSPGTALNQPQHF,TGCGCCAGCAGCCCAGGGACAGCCCTCAATCAGCCCCAGCATTTT
-,TRBV30,TRBJ1-5,few,CAWSVGGGQPQHF,TGTGCCTGGAGTGTAGGGGGTGGCCAGCCCCAGCATTTT
-,TRBV13,TRBJ1-3,-,CASSPTGADSGNTIYF,TGTGCCAGCAGCCCCACTGGGGCGGATTCCGGAAACACCATATATTTT
-,TRBV25-1,TRBJ1-5,-,CASSEAWGSNQPQHF,TGTGCCAGCAGTGAAGCCTGGGGTAGCAATCAGCCCCAGCATTTT
-,TRBV12-2,TRBJ2-2,-,CASRLSTPGQGNTGELFF,TGTGCAAGTCGCCTCTCCACCCCGGGACAAGGAAATACCGGGGAGCTGTTTTTT
-,TRBV7-2,TRBJ1-2,-,CASSFGYRGYTF,TGTGCCAGCAGCTTCGGGTACCGTGGCTACACCTTC
TRBD1,TRBV11-2,TRBJ2-1,once,CASSPLQFVGQGVREQFF,TGTGCCAGCAGCCCTCTGCAGTTTGTGGGACAGGGGGTCAGGGAGCAGTTCTTC
-,TRBV4-3,TRBJ1-2,-,CASSQAGGEGDYGYTF,TGCGCCAGCAGCCAAGCCGGGGGGGAAGGTGACTATGGCTACACCTTC
TRBD1,TRBV9,TRBJ2-1,-,CASSALTGDPYYNEQFF,TGTGCCAGCAGCGCCTTGACAGGGGACCCTTACTACAATGAGCAGTTCTTC
-,TRBV4-3,TRBJ1-2,once,CASSQDRGSFYGYTF,TGCGCCAGCAGCCAAGACAGGGGCTCCTTCTATGGCTACACCTTC
-,TRBV6-5,TRBJ1-2,-,CASSYSKFGYGYTF,TGTGCCAGCAGTTACTCGAAGTTTGGGTATGGCTACACCTTC
TRBD2,TRBV27,TRBJ2-2,-,CASSPPSGGDVYLNTGELFF,TGTGCCAGCAGTCCTCCTAGCGGGGGGGACGTATACCTGAACACCGGGGAGCTGTTTTTT
TRBD1,TRBV7-9,TRBJ1-2,-,CASSLAPGQGYGYTF,TGTGCCAGCAGCTTAGCACCGGGACAGGGATATGGCTACACCTTC
TRBD1,TRBV4-1,TRBJ1-1,-,CASSQVTGMNTEAFF,TGCGCCAGCAGCCAAGTGACAGGGATGAACACTGAAGCTTTCTTT
TRBD2,TRBV7-3,TRBJ2-2,-,CASSSRSGLASTGELFF,TGTGCCAGCAGCTCCAGGTCGGGACTAGCGAGCACCGGGGAGCTGTTTTTT
-,TRBV11-2,TRBJ1-1,-,CASSLVGTEAFF,TGTGCCAGCAGCTTAGTGGGCACTGAAGCTTTCTTT
TRBD2,TRBV5-6,TRBJ2-7,-,CASSPDGLAGPYEQYF,TGTGCCAGCAGCCCGGATGGGCTAGCGGGCCCCTACGAGCAGTACTTC
-,TRBV11-2,TRBJ2-3,-,CASSLVLGGTDTQYF,TGTGCCAGCAGCTTAGTATTGGGGGGCACAGATACGCAGTATTTT
-,TRBV30,TRBJ2-7,-,CAWSGLAGNEQYF,TGTGCCTGGAGTGGGCTAGCAGGGAACGAGCAGTACTTC
-,TRBV27,TRBJ2-7,-,CASSFGGYEQYF,TGTGCCAGCAGTTTCGGCGGCTACGAGCAGTACTTC
-,TRBV7-9,TRBJ1-2,once,CASSLGGRSGYTF,TGTGCCAGCAGCTTAGGGGGAAGAAGTGGCTACACCTTC
-,TRBV6-4,TRBJ1-2,-,CASSDSPDFYGYTF,TGTGCCAGCAGTGACTCCCCAGACTTCTATGGCTACACCTTC
-,TRBV28,TRBJ1-6,-,CASSFPQGGSPLHF,TGTGCCAGCAGTTTCCCCCAGGGTGGTTCACCCCTCCACTTT
-,TRBV19,TRBJ1-5,-,CASSIGGRVTNQPQHF,TGTGCCAGTAGTATAGGCGGCAGGGTGACCAATCAGCCCCAGCATTTT
-,TRBV7-6,TRBJ1-4,-,CASSLGLGGDSEKLFF,TGTGCCAGCAGCTTAGGGTTAGGGGGAGATAGTGAAAAACTGTTTTTT
TRBD1,TRBV9,TRBJ2-2,-,CASSGRDRVTGELFF,TGTGCCAGCAGCGGCCGGGACAGGGTTACCGGGGAGCTGTTTTTT
-,TRBV9,TRBJ1-1,-,CASSVNSGTFPNTEAFF,TGTGCCAGCAGCGTCAATTCGGGCACCTTTCCGAACACTGAAGCTTTCTTT